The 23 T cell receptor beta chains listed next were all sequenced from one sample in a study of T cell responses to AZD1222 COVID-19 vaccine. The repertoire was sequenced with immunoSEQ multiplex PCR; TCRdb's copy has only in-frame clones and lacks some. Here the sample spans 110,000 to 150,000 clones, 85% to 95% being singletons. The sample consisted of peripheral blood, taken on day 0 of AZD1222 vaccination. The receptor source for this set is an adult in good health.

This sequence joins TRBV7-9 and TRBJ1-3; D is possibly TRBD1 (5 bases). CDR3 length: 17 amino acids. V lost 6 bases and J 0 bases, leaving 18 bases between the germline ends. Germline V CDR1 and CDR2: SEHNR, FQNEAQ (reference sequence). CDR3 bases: TGTGCCAGCAGACCGGGACCCCGACGAACCTCTGGAAACACCATATATTTT. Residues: CASRPGPRRTSGNTIYF.

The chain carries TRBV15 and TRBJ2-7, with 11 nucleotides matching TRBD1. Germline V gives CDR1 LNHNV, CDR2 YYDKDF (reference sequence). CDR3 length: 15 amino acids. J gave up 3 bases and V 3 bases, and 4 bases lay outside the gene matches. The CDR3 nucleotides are TGTGCCACCAGCAGGGGCGGGACAGGGGGCTACGAGCAGTACTTC. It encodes CATSRGGTGGYEQYF. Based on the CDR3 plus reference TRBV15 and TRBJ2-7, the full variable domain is DAMVIQNPRYQVTQFGKPVTLSCSQTLNHNVMYWYQQKSSQAPKLLFHYYDKDFNNEADTPDNFQSRRPNTSFCFLDIRSPGLGDTAMYLCATSRGGTGGYEQYFGPGTRLTVT.

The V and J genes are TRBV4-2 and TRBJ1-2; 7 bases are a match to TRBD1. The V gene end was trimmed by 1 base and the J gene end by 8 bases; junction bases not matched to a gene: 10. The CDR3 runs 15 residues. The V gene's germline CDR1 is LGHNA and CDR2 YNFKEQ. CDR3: CASSQGQGPSEGYTF. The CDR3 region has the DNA TGTGCCAGCAGCCAAGGACAGGGTCCCTCGGAGGGCTACACCTTC.

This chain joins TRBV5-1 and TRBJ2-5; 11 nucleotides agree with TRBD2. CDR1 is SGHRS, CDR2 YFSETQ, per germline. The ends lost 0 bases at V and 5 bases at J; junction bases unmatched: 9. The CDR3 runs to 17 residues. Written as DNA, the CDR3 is TGCGCCAGCAGCTTGGCCGGGACTAGCGGCCGGGGGGAGACCCAGTACTTC. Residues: CASSLAGTSGRGETQYF. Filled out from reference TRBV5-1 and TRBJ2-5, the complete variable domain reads KAGVTQTPRYLIKTRGQQVTLSCSPISGHRSVSWYQQTPGQGLQFLFEYFSETQRNKGNFPGRFSGRQFSNSRSEMNVSTLELGDSALYLCASSLAGTSGRGETQYFGPGTRLLVL.

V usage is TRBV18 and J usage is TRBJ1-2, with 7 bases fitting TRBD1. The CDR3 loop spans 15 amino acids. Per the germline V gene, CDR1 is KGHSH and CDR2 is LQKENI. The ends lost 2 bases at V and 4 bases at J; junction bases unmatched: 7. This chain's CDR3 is CASSPLTTGPYGYTF. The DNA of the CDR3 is TGTGCCAGCTCACCATTAACGACAGGGCCCTATGGCTACACCTTC. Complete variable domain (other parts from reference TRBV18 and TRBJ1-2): NAGVMQNPRHLVRRRGQEARLRCSPMKGHSHVYWYRQLPEEGLKFMVYLQKENIIDESGMPKERFSAEFPKEGPSILRIQQVVRGDSAAYFCASSPLTTGPYGYTFGSGTRLTVV.

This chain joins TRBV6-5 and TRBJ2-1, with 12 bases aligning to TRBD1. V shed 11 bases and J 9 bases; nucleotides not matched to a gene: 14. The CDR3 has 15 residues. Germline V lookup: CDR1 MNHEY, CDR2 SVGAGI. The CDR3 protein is CACTPGQGAFGEQFF. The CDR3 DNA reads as TGTGCCTGCACACCGGGACAGGGGGCTTTCGGTGAGCAGTTCTTC.

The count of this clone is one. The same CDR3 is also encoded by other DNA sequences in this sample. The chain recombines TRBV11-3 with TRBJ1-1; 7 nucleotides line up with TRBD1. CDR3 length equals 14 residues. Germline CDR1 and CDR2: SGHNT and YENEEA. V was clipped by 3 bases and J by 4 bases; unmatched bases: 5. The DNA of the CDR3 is TGTGCCAGCAGCTTTAGGACAGGAGGCACTGAAGCTTTCTTT. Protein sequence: CASSFRTGGTEAFF. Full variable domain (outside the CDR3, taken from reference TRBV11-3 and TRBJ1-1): EAGVVQSPRYKIIEKKQPVAFWCNPISGHNTLYWYLQNLGQGPELLIRYENEEAVDDSQLPKDRFSAERLKGVDSTLKIQPAELGDSAVYLCASSFRTGGTEAFFGQGTRLTVV.

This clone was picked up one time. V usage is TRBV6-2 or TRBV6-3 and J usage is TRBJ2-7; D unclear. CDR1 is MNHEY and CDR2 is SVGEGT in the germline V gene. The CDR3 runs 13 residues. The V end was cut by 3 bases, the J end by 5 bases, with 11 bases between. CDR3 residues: CASSYSSFHEQYF. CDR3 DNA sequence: TGTGCCAGCAGTTATAGCAGTTTTCACGAGCAGTACTTC.

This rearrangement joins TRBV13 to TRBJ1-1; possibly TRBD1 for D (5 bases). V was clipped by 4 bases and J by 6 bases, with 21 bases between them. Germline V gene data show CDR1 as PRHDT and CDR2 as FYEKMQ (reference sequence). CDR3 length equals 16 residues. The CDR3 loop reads CASSSWGVTGAPEAFF. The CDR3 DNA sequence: TGTGCCAGCAGCTCATGGGGGGTTACAGGCGCCCCTGAAGCTTTCTTT.

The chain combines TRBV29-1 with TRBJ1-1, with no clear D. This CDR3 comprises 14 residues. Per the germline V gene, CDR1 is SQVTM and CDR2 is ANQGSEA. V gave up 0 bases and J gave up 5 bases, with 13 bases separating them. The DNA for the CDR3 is TGCAGCGTTGAAGAACGCAGGTTAGGGACTGAAGCTTTCTTT. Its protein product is CSVEERRLGTEAFF.

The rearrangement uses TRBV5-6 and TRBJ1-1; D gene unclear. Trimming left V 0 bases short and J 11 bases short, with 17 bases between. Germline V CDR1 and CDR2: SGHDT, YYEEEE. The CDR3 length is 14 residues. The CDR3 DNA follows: TGTGCCAGCAGCTTGGCCACCACGGGGTTGGAGGCTTTCTTT. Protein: CASSLATTGLEAFF.

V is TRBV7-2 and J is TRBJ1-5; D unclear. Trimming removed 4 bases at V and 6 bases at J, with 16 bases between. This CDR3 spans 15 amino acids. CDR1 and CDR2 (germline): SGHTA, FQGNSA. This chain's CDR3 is CASSSLMGYSQPQHF. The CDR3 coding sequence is TGTGCCAGCAGCTCCCTAATGGGTTACTCTCAGCCCCAGCATTTT.

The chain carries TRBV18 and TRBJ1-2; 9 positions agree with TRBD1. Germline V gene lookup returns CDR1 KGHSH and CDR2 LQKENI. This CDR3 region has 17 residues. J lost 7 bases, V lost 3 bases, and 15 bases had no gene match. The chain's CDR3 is CASSPGTGILLRRGYTF. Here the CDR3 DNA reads TGTGCCAGCTCACCTGGGACAGGGATCCTCCTACGACGTGGCTACACCTTC.

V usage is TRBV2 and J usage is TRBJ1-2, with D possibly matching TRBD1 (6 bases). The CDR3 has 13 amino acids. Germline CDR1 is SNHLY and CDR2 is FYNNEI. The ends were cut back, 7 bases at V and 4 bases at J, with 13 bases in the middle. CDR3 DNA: TGTGCCAGCAAGATAAGAGGGGGCTATGGCTACACCTTC. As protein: CASKIRGGYGYTF.

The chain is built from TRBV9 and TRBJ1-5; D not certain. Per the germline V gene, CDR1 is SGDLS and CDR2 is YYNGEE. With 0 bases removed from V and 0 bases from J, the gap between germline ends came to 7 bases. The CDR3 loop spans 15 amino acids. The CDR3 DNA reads TGTGCCAGCAGCGTAGGGTATTATAGCAATCAGCCCCAGCATTTT. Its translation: CASSVGYYSNQPQHF.

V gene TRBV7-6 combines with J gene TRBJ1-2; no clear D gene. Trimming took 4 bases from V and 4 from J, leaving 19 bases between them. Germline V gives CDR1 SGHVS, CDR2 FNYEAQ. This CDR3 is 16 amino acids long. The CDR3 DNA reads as TGTGCCAGCAGCTCTGCCCCTCCTCCTGGCGGCTATGGCTACACCTTC. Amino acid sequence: CASSSAPPPGGYGYTF.

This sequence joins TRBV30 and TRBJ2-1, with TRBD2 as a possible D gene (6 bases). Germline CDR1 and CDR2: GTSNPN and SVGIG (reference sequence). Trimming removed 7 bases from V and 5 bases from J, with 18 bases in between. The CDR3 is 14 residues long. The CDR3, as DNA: TGTGCCTCGACCAGGGACTTGGTGGACAATGAGCAGTTCTTC. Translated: CASTRDLVDNEQFF.

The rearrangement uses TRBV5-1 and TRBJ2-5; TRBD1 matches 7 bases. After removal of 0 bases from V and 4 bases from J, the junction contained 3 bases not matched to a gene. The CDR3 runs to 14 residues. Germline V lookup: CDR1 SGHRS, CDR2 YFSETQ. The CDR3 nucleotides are TGCGCCAGCAGCTTGGAGAGGGGGCGAGAGACCCAGTACTTC. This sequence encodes CASSLERGRETQYF.

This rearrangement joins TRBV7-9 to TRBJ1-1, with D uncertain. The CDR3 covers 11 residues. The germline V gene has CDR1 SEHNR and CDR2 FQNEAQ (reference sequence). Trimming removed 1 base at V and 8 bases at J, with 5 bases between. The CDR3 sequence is CASSLVGEAFF. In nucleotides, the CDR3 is TGTGCCAGCAGCTTAGTGGGGGAAGCTTTCTTT.

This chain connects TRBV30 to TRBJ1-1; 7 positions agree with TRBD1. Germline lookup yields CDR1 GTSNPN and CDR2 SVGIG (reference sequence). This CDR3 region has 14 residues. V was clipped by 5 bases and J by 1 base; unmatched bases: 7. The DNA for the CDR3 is TGTGCCTGGGACCGGGACAGCTGGAACACTGAAGCTTTCTTT. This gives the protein CAWDRDSWNTEAFF.

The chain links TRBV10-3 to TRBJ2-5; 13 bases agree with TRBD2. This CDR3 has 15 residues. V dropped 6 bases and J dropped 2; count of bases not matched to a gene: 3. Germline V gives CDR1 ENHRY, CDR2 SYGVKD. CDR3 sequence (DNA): TGTGCCATCAGAGGGACTAGCGGGGAACAAGAGACCCAGTACTTC. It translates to CAIRGTSGEQETQYF.

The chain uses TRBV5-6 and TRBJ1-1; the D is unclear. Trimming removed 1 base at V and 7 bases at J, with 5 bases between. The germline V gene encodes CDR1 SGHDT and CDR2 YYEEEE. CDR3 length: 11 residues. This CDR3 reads CASSLYGEAFF. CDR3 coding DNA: TGTGCCAGCAGCTTGTATGGTGAAGCTTTCTTT.

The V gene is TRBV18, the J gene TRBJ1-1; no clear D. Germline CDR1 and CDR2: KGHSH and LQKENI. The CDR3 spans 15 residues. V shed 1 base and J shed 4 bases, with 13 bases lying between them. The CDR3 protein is CASSPRAVRATEAFF. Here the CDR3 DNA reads TGTGCCAGCTCACCACGGGCTGTCCGGGCCACTGAAGCTTTCTTT.